Listed here are 17 T cell receptor beta chains from one sample, sequenced in a study of cytomegalovirus exposure and HLA in healthy donors. The PCR made use of 60 Vbeta and 13 Jbeta primers. This table comes from immunoSEQ multiplex PCR, and its TCRdb copy is limited to in-frame clones, with some not included. The sample shows fewer than 80,000 clones, roughly 70% of them seen only once. The sample taken for sequencing was PBMCs. The receptor set was obtained from a man aged 50-59 years in good health and CMV-seropositive.

The CDR3 DNA follows: TGTGCCAGCAGCTTGCGCCGACTAGCGGGAGTGGATGAGCAGTTCTTC. This encodes CASSLRRLAGVDEQFF. V is TRBV5-4 and J is TRBJ2-1; 12 nucleotides match TRBD2. Looked up from germline, CDR1 is SGHNT and CDR2 is YYREEE (reference sequence). The ends lost 1 base at V and 8 bases at J; junction bases unmatched: 7. CDR3 size: 16 residues.

The V and J genes are TRBV15 and TRBJ1-2; D may be TRBD1 (5 bases). CDR1 and CDR2 (germline): LNHNV, YYDKDF (reference sequence). The CDR3 loop spans 15 amino acids. V lost 0 bases to trimming and J lost 4 bases, with 12 bases between them. Here the CDR3 DNA reads TGTGCCACCAGCAGAGATCGAAGTGGGGCCTATGGCTACACCTTC. This encodes CATSRDRSGAYGYTF. Variable domain in full (rest from reference TRBV15 and TRBJ1-2): DAMVIQNPRYQVTQFGKPVTLSCSQTLNHNVMYWYQQKSSQAPKLLFHYYDKDFNNEADTPDNFQSRRPNTSFCFLDIRSPGLGDTAMYLCATSRDRSGAYGYTFGSGTRLTVV.

J is TRBJ2-7 and V is TRBV7-9; TRBD1 matches 10 bases. The CDR3 has 15 residues. J gave up 2 bases and V 5 bases, and 6 bases lay outside the gene matches. Germline V lookup: CDR1 SEHNR, CDR2 FQNEAQ (reference sequence). Here the CDR3 DNA reads TGTGCCAGCAGCAACCGGGACAGGGGCACCTACGAGCAGTACTTC. It yields the protein CASSNRDRGTYEQYF.

This clone was observed a handful of times. The V and J genes are TRBV10-3 and TRBJ2-1; tentatively, D is TRBD2 (5 bases). The CDR3 length is 13 residues. Between the trimmed V and J ends, which lost 0 bases and 9 bases, there was a span of 9 bases. Germline CDR1 is ENHRY and CDR2 is SYGVKD. CDR3 coding DNA: TGTGCCATCAGTGAGTCGCTAGCTGGTGAGCAGTTCTTC. Residues: CAISESLAGEQFF.

This clone has a single count. The CDR3 reads CASSPTSVRDNEQFF. As DNA, the CDR3 is TGCGCCAGCAGCCCCACTAGCGTTCGGGACAATGAGCAGTTCTTC. The J gene is TRBJ2-1, the V gene TRBV5-1; 7 bases match TRBD2. CDR1 is SGHRS and CDR2 is YFSETQ in the germline V gene. Germline trimming cut 4 bases from V and 5 bases from J; bases unmatched to any gene: 9. This CDR3 region has 15 residues.

The CDR3 nucleotides are TGCAGCGTTGTGTTCAGATCTAACTATGGCTACACCTTC. Translation: CSVVFRSNYGYTF. The chain has TRBV29-1 and TRBJ1-2; D uncertain. Trimming cost V 4 bases and J 0 bases, with 9 bases left between them. Germline CDR1 SQVTM, CDR2 ANQGSEA. This CDR3 spans 13 amino acids.

The chain employs TRBV30 and TRBJ2-5, with 10 bases that match TRBD1. The CDR3 is 13 residues long. Germline CDR1 and CDR2: GTSNPN and SVGIG (reference sequence). Germline trimming cut 4 bases from V and 5 bases from J; bases unmatched to any gene: 4. The CDR3 sequence is CAWKGQGKETQYF. The CDR3 nucleotides are TGTGCCTGGAAGGGACAGGGGAAGGAGACCCAGTACTTC.

This clone has just a few counts. The chain combines TRBV13 with TRBJ2-7, with TRBD1 as a possible D gene (6 bases). The CDR3 covers 16 residues. The V gene lost 5 bases and the J gene lost 0 bases, with 17 bases spanning the gap. The germline V gene encodes CDR1 PRHDT and CDR2 FYEKMQ (reference sequence). CDR3: CASSPPRGGPSYEQYF. CDR3 in DNA: TGTGCCAGCAGCCCCCCTCGAGGGGGACCCTCCTACGAGCAGTACTTC.

V usage is TRBV7-2 and J usage is TRBJ1-6; 7 nucleotides line up with TRBD1. The V gene's germline CDR1 is SGHTA and CDR2 FQGNSA. The CDR3 covers 12 residues. The V gene end was trimmed by 2 bases and the J gene end by 16 bases; junction bases not matched to a gene: 5. For the CDR3, the DNA is TGTGCCAGCAGCTTACAGACAGGGCCACTCCACTTT. This codes for CASSLQTGPLHF.

The chain links TRBV25-1 to TRBJ1-3; tentatively, D is TRBD1 (6 bases). Trimming took 1 base from V and 2 from J, leaving 9 bases between them. CDR3 size: 15 residues. From germline, CDR1 is MGHDK and CDR2 SYGVNS. The CDR3, as DNA: TGTGCCAGCAGTGAATCAGGGGTGGCTGGAAACACCATATATTTT. Protein: CASSESGVAGNTIYF.

The chain uses TRBV10-3 and TRBJ2-2, with 7 bases lining up with TRBD2. Germline V gives CDR1 ENHRY, CDR2 SYGVKD. Germline trimming cut 4 bases from V and 5 bases from J; bases unmatched to any gene: 4. The CDR3 is 14 residues long. The chain's CDR3 is CAISVVGGTGELFF. The DNA of the CDR3 is TGTGCCATCAGTGTGGTGGGAGGGACCGGGGAGCTGTTTTTT.

The CDR3, as DNA: TGTGCCAGCAGCTTAATAGCAACTAGCACAGATACGCAGTATTTT. Protein product: CASSLIATSTDTQYF. The chain links TRBV7-3 to TRBJ2-3; D is unresolved. This CDR3 comprises 15 residues. Germline V gene sequence: CDR1 SGHTA, CDR2 FQGTGA. The V end lost 1 base, the J end lost 0 bases, and 8 bases lay between the germline ends.

This clone was seen only a few times. The CDR3, as DNA: TGCGCCAGCAGCTTGGCGGCGGGGGGGCTGAACACTGAAGCTTTCTTT. This translates into CASSLAAGGLNTEAFF. The J gene is TRBJ1-1, the V gene TRBV5-1; D is perhaps TRBD1 (6 bases). Germline V lookup: CDR1 SGHRS, CDR2 YFSETQ. This CDR3 is 16 amino acids long. Trimming pared 0 bases from V and 0 bases from J, leaving 12 bases between.

The chain uses TRBV30 and TRBJ1-6; perhaps TRBD1 as D (6 bases). Looked up from germline, CDR1 is GTSNPN and CDR2 is SVGIG (reference sequence). The ends were cut back, 1 base at V and 6 bases at J, with 16 bases in the middle. The CDR3 runs to 16 residues. The CDR3 region has the DNA TGTGCCTGGAGTGGAGGGGGGGGACGGACTAATTCACCCCTCCACTTT. Amino acids: CAWSGGGGRTNSPLHF. The variable domain in full, with the rest retrieved from reference TRBV30 and TRBJ1-6, is SQTIHQWPATLVQPVGSPLSLECTVEGTSNPNLYWYRQAAGRGLQLLFYSVGIGQISSEVPQNLSASRPQDRQFILSSKKLLLSDSGFYLCAWSGGGGRTNSPLHFGNGTRLTVT.

The rearrangement uses TRBV4-1 and TRBJ2-7; 9 bases fit TRBD1. Per germline, CDR1 MGHRA and CDR2 YSYEKL. The CDR3 spans 15 residues. After removal of 2 bases from V and 3 bases from J, the junction contained 5 bases not matched to a gene. The chain's CDR3 is CASSQPGTGSYEQYF. The CDR3 DNA follows: TGCGCCAGCAGCCAACCCGGGACAGGGAGCTACGAGCAGTACTTC.

The table lists this clone with a few counts. The chain employs TRBV5-1 and TRBJ2-5; TRBD1 agrees at 11 bases. This CDR3 contains 16 residues. Per the germline V gene, CDR1 is SGHRS and CDR2 is YFSETQ. The trim removed 3 bases at V and 0 bases at J, leaving 4 bases unmatched. The CDR3 DNA is TGCGCCAGCAGCTCCGGGACAGGGGGGTACCAAGAGACCCAGTACTTC. Amino acid sequence: CASSSGTGGYQETQYF.

The chain employs TRBV4-1 and TRBJ1-5; D is possibly TRBD1 (5 bases). Germline-derived CDR1 and CDR2 are MGHRA and YSYEKL. The CDR3 contains 17 residues. Trimming took off 2 bases at V and 3 bases at J, with 17 bases between the two ends. The CDR3: CASSQTPMGGLNQPQHF. The CDR3 DNA follows: TGCGCCAGCAGCCAAACCCCCATGGGGGGACTCAATCAGCCCCAGCATTTT.